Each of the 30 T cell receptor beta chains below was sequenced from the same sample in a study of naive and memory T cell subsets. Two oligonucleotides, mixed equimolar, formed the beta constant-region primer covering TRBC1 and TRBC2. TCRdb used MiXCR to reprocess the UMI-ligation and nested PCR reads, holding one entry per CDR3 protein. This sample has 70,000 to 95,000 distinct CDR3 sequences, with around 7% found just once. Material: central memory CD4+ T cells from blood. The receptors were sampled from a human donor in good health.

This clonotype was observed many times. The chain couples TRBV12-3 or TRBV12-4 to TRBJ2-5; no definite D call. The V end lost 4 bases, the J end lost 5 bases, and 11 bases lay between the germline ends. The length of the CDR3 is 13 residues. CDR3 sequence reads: CASSSMSLETQYF. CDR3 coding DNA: TGTGCCAGCAGTTCCATGTCCTTGGAGACCCAGTACTTC.

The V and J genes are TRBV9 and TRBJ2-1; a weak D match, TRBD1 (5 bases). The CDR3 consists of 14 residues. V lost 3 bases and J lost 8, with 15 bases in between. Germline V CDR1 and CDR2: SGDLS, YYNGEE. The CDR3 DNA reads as TGTGCCAGCAGCGCCCAGGGCCCGTGGGATGAGCAGTTCTTC. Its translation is CASSAQGPWDEQFF.

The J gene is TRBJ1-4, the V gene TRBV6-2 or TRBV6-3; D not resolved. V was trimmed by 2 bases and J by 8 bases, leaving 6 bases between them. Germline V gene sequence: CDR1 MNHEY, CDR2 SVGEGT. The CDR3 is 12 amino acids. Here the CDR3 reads CASSYLGEKLFF. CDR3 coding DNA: TGTGCCAGCAGTTACCTCGGCGAAAAACTGTTTTTT.

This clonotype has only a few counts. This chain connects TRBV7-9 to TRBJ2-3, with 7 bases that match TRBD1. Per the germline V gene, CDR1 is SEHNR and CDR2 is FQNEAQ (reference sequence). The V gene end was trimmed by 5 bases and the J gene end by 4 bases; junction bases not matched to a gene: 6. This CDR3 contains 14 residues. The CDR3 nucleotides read TGTGCCAGCAGCCCCGACAGGGCCGCAGATACGCAGTATTTT. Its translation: CASSPDRAADTQYF.

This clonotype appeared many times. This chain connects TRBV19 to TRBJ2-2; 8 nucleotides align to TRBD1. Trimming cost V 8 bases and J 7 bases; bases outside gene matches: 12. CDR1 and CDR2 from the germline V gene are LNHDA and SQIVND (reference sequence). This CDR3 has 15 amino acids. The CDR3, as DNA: TGTGCCAGTGCACGGACCGGGACAGGAGGCGGGGAGCTGTTTTTT. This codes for CASARTGTGGGELFF.

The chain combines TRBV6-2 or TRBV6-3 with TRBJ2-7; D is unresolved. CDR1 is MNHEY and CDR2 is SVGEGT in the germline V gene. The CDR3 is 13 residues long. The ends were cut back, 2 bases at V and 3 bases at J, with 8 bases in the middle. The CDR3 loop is CASSYTQNYEQYF. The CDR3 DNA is TGTGCCAGCAGTTACACACAGAACTACGAGCAGTACTTC.

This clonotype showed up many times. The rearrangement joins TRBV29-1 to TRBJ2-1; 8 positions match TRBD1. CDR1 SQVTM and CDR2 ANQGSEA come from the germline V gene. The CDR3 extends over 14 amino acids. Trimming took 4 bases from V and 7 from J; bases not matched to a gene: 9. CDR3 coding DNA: TGCAGCGTTGTGACCGGACAGGGCGGGAATGAGCAGTTCTTC. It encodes CSVVTGQGGNEQFF.

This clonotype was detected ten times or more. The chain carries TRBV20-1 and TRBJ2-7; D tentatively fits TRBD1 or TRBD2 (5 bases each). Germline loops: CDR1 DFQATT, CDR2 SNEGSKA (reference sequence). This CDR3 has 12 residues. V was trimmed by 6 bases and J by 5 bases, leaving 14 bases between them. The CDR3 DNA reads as TGCAGTGCCGGGACCCCTATGAACGAGCAGTACTTC. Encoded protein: CSAGTPMNEQYF.

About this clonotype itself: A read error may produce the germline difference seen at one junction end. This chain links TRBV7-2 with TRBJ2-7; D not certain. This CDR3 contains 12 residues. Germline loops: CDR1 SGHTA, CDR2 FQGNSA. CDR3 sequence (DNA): TGTGCCAGCACCAATCCTGGCTACGAGCGGTACTTC. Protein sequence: CASTNPGYERYF.

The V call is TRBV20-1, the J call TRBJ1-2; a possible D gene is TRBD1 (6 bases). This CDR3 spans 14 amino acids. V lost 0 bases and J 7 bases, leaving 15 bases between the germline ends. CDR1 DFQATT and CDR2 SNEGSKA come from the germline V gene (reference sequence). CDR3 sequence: CSARDVGGVGGYTF. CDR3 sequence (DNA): TGCAGTGCTAGAGACGTGGGGGGCGTAGGTGGCTACACCTTC.

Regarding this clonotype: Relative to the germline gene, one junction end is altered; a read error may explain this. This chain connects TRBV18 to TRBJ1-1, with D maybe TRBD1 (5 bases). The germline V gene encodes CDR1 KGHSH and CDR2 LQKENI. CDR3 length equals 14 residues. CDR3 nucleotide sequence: TGTGCCAGCTCACTCGACAGCCCCAACACTGAAGCTCTCTTT. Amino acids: CASSLDSPNTEALF. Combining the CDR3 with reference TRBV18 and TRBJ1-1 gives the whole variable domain NAGVMQNPRHLVRRRGQEARLRCSPMKGHSHVYWYRQLPEEGLKFMVYLQKENIIDESGMPKERFSAEFPKEGPSILRIQQVVRGDSAAYFCASSLDSPNTEALFGQGTRLTVV.

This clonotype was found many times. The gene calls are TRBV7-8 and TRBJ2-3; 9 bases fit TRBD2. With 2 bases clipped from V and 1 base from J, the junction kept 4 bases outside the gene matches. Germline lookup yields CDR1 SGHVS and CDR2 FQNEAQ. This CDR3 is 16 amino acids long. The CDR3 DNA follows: TGTGCCAGCAGCTTAACGGCGGGAGGGGGCACAGATACGCAGTATTTT. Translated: CASSLTAGGGTDTQYF.

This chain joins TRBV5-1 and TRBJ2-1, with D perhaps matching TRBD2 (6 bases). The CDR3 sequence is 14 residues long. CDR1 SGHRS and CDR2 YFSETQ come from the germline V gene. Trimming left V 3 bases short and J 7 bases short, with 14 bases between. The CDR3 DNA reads TGCGCCAGCAGCTCCACGGAGGGTCGGAATGAGCAGTTCTTC. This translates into CASSSTEGRNEQFF.

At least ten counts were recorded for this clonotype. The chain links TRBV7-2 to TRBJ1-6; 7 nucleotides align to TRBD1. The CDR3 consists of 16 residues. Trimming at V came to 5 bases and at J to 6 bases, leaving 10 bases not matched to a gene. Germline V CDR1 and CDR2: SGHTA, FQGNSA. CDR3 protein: CASSQVRGRGNSPLHF. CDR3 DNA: TGTGCCAGCAGCCAAGTTAGGGGGCGCGGTAATTCACCCCTCCACTTT.

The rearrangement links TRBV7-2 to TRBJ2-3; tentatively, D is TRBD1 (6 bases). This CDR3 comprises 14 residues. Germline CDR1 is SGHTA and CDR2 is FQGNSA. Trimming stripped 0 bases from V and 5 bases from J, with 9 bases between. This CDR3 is CASSLAQGLDTQYF. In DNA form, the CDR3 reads TGTGCCAGCAGCTTAGCCCAGGGGTTAGATACGCAGTATTTT.

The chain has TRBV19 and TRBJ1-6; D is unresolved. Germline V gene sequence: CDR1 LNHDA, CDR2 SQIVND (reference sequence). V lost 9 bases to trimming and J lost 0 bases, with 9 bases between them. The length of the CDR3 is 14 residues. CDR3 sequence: CASGQSSYNSPLHF. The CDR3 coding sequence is TGTGCCAGCGGTCAGAGCTCCTATAATTCACCCCTCCACTTT. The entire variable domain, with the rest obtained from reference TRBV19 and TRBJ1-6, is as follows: DGGITQSPKYLFRKEGQNVTLSCEQNLNHDAMYWYRQDPGQGLRLIYYSQIVNDFQKGDIAEGYSVSREKKESFPLTVTSAQKNPTAFYLCASGQSSYNSPLHFGNGTRLTVT.

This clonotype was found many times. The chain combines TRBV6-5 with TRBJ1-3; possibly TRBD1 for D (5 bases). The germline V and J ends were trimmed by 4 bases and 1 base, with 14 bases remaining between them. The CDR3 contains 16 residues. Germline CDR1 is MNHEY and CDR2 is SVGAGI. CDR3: CASSFKTVGSGNTIYF. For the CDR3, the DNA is TGTGCCAGCAGTTTCAAGACAGTAGGGTCTGGAAACACCATATATTTT.

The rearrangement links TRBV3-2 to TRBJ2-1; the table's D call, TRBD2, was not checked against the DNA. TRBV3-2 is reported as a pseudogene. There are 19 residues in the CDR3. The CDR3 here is CASSLSRLAGVCSYNEQFF. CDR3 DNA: TGTGCCAGCAGCCTGAGCCGGCTAGCGGGGGTCTGCTCCTACAATGAGCAGTTCTTC.

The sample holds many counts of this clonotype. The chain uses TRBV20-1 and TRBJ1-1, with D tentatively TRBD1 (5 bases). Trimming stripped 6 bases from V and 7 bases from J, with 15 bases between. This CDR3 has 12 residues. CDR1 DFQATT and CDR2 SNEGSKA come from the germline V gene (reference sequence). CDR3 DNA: TGCAGTGCCCGCCCAAGGGGAATTGAAGCTTTCTTT. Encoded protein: CSARPRGIEAFF.

CDR3 protein: CSARPYGRGAELFF. CDR3 nucleotide sequence: TGCAGTGCTAGACCTTATGGGAGGGGCGCCGAGCTGTTTTTT. This rearrangement joins TRBV20-1 to TRBJ2-2, with 7 bases aligning to TRBD2. The CDR3 loop spans 14 amino acids. Germline V gene sequence: CDR1 DFQATT, CDR2 SNEGSKA (reference sequence). Trimming took 2 bases from V and 11 from J; bases not matched to a gene: 11.

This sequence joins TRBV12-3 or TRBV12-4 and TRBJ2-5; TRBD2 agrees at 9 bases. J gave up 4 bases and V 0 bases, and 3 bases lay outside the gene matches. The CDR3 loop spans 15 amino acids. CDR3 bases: TGTGCCAGCAGTTTAGCGCTTAGCGGGAGAGAGACCCAGTACTTC. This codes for CASSLALSGRETQYF.

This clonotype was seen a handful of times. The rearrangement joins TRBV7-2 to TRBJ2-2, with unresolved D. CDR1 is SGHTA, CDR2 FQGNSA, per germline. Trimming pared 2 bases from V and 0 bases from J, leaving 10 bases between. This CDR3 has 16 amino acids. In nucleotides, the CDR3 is TGTGCCAGCAGCTTAATGTCCGTAGCGAACACCGGGGAGCTGTTTTTT. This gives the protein CASSLMSVANTGELFF.

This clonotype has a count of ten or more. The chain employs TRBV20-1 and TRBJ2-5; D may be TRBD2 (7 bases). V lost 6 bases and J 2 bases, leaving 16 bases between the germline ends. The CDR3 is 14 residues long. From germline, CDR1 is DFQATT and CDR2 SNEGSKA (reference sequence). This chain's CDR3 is CSARRGRGQETQYF. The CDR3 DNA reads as TGCAGTGCCAGGCGGGGGCGGGGTCAAGAGACCCAGTACTTC.

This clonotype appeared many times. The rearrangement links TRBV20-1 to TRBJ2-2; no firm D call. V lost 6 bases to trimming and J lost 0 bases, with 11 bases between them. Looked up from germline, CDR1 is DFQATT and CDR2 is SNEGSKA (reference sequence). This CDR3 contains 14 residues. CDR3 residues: CSAPFYANTGELFF. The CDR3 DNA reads TGCAGTGCACCGTTCTATGCGAACACCGGGGAGCTGTTTTTT.

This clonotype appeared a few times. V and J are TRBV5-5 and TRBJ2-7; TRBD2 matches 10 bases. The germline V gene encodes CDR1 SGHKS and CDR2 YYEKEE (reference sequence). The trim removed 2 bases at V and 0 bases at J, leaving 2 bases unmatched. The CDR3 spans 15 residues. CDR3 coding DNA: TGTGCCAGCAGCTTCGGGACTAGCGCCTCCTACGAGCAGTACTTC. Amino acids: CASSFGTSASYEQYF.

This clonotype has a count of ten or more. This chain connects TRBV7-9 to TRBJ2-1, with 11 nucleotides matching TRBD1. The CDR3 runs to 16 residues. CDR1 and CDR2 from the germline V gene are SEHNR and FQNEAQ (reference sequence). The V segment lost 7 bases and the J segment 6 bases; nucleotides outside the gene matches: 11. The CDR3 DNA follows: TGTGCCAGCAACCCGACCAGGGGGACAGGGGGCAATGAGCAGTTCTTC. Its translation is CASNPTRGTGGNEQFF.

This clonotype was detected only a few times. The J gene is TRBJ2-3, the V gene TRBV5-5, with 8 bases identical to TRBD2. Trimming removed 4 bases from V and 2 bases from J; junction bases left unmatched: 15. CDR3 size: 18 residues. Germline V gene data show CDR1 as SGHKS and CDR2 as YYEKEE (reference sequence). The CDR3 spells CASSLGVERGTPTDTQYF. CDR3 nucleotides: TGTGCCAGCAGCCTGGGGGTCGAGCGGGGGACCCCCACAGATACGCAGTATTTT.

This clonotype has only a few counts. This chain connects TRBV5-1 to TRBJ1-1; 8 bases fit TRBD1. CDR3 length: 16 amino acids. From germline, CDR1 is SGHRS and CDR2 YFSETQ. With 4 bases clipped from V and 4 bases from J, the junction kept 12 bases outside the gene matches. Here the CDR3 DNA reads TGCGCCAGCAGCCGCCAAGGACAGGGTCGTGGCACTGAAGCTTTCTTT. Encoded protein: CASSRQGQGRGTEAFF.

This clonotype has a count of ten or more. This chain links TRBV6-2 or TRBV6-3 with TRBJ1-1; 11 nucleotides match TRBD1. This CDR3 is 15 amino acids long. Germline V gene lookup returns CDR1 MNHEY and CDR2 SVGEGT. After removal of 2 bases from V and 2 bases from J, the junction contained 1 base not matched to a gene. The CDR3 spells CASSYGQGANTEAFF. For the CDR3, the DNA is TGTGCCAGCAGTTACGGACAGGGGGCTAACACTGAAGCTTTCTTT.

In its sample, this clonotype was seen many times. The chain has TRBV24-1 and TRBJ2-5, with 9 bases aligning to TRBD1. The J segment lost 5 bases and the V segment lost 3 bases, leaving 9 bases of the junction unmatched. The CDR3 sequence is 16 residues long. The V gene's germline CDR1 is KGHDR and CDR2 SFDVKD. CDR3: CATSDPGQGLGETQYF. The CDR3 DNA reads TGTGCCACCAGTGATCCGGGACAGGGACTGGGGGAGACCCAGTACTTC.